This passage covers 9 T cell receptor beta chains from one sample sequenced in a study of T cell repertoires in cytomegalovirus infection. TCRdb analysed the reads with MiXCR anew, one entry per CDR3 protein. The sample has some 700,000 distinct CDR3 sequences, roughly a third seen once. The antigens these receptors bind are not known. Sequencing was performed on cultured PBMCs, taken from culture after CMV antigen stimulation. The receptors derive from a human donor in good health (CMV status not recorded). Some clones in this sample may be carry-over from other donors' samples.

This clonotype was recorded a few times. This chain links TRBV19 with TRBJ2-2, with 7 nucleotides matching TRBD1. The ends lost 6 bases at V and 0 bases at J; junction bases unmatched: 7. Germline loops: CDR1 LNHDA, CDR2 SQIVND (reference sequence). CDR3 size: 16 residues. Written as DNA, the CDR3 is TGTGCCAGTAGCAAGTACAGGGGCGCGAACACCGGGGAGCTGTTTTTT. Amino acid sequence: CASSKYRGANTGELFF.

The CDR3 reads CAISDERVNEQFF. The CDR3 nucleotides read TGTGCCATCAGTGACGAGAGGGTAAATGAGCAGTTCTTC. The chain is built from TRBV10-3 and TRBJ2-1; TRBD2 might be the D (5 bases). This CDR3 has 13 residues. V was shortened by 3 bases and J by 7 bases, with 10 bases between the two germline ends. The germline V gene has CDR1 ENHRY and CDR2 SYGVKD.

The sample holds one count of this clonotype. Here the CDR3 reads CATYIRGGPGETQYF. The CDR3 DNA sequence: TGTGCCACCTACATCCGGGGGGGCCCCGGAGAGACCCAGTACTTC. This sequence joins TRBV7-9 and TRBJ2-5, with TRBD2 matching over 8 bases. The CDR3 is 15 amino acids. V shed 10 bases, J shed 4 bases, and the junction held 14 bases outside the gene matches. Germline V gene sequence: CDR1 SEHNR, CDR2 FQNEAQ (reference sequence).

This clonotype was observed a few times. This rearrangement joins TRBV4-1 to TRBJ2-1; no reliable D call. The CDR3 is 16 amino acids. V was shortened by 0 bases and J by 2 bases, with 11 bases between the two germline ends. Germline V gives CDR1 MGHRA, CDR2 YSYEKL. The CDR3 bases are TGCGCCAGCAGCCAAGATTTGAGACTCACCTACAATGAGCAGTTCTTC. Its protein product is CASSQDLRLTYNEQFF.

The chain recombines TRBV19 with TRBJ2-5; TRBD2 might be the D (5 bases). The germline V and J ends were trimmed by 2 bases and 3 bases, with 7 bases remaining between them. The CDR3 extends over 13 amino acids. The V gene's germline CDR1 is LNHDA and CDR2 SQIVND (reference sequence). Written as DNA, the CDR3 is TGTGCCAGTAGTATAAACGGGGAAGAGACCCAGTACTTC. Translating gives CASSINGEETQYF. Together with reference TRBV19 and TRBJ2-5, the CDR3 gives the full variable domain: DGGITQSPKYLFRKEGQNVTLSCEQNLNHDAMYWYRQDPGQGLRLIYYSQIVNDFQKGDIAEGYSVSREKKESFPLTVTSAQKNPTAFYLCASSINGEETQYFGPGTRLLVL.

The chain has TRBV6-6 and TRBJ2-7; D unresolved. The CDR3 totals 16 residues. Germline loops: CDR1 MNHNY, CDR2 SVGAGI (reference sequence). With 0 bases removed from V and 0 bases from J, the gap between germline ends came to 12 bases. CDR3 amino acids: CASSYSRIRSSYEQYF. CDR3 DNA sequence: TGTGCCAGCAGTTACTCACGGATACGGAGCTCCTACGAGCAGTACTTC.

Worth noting for this clonotype: Since a much larger clone is just one base distant, this may be a read error. The genes are TRBV7-8 and TRBJ2-7; 8 nucleotides match TRBD1. Per germline, CDR1 SGHVS and CDR2 FQNEAQ. The length of the CDR3 is 14 residues. After removal of 1 base from V and 6 bases from J, the junction contained 5 bases not matched to a gene. The CDR3 nucleotides read TGTGCCAGCAGCTTAGGGACAGGGAGCTTCGAGCAGTACTTC. This encodes CASSLGTGSFEQYF.

Many counts were recorded for this clonotype. The chain couples TRBV7-2 to TRBJ2-5; TRBD1 aligns across 7 bases. Losses at the gene ends were 3 bases for V and 3 bases for J; bases not matched to a gene: 4. Germline assignment: CDR1 SGHTA and CDR2 FQGNSA. The CDR3 runs to 14 residues. CDR3 residues: CASSLTGPEETQYF. The CDR3 coding sequence is TGTGCCAGCAGCTTGACAGGGCCTGAAGAGACCCAGTACTTC.

In its sample, this clonotype was seen a few times. V is TRBV11-2 and J is TRBJ2-7, with 9 bases that match TRBD2. The V segment lost 5 bases and the J segment 4 bases; nucleotides outside the gene matches: 15. The CDR3 sequence is 17 residues long. CDR1 is SGHAT and CDR2 is FQNNGV in the germline V gene. CDR3 coding DNA: TGTGCCAGCAGCCCAGACCCGGGACTAGCTTCCCCGTACGAGCAGTACTTC. The encoded protein is CASSPDPGLASPYEQYF.